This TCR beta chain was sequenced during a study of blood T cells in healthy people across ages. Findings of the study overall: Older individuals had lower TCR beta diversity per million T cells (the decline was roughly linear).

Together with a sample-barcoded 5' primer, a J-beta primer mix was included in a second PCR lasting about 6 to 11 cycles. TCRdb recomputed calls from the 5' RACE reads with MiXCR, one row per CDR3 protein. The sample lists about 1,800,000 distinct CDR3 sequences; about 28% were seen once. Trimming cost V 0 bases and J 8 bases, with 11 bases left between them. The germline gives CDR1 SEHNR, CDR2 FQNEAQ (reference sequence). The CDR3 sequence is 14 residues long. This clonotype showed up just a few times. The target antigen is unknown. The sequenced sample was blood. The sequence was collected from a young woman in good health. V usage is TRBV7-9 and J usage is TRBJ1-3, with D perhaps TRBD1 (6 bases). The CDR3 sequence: CASSLAGGSDTIYF. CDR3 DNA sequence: TGTGCCAGCAGCTTAGCCGGGGGCTCGGACACCATATATTTT.